The rows below give T cell receptor beta chains drawn from one sample of a study of blood T cell repertoires in COVID-19. Using immunoSEQ multiplex PCR, the repertoire was profiled, and TCRdb retains in-frame clones only, with some absent. The data show 110,000 or so clones, around nine tenths seen once. The sequencing input was peripheral blood. These receptors came from an older woman who had recovered from COVID-19. Each CDR3 is given with its conserved first and last residue. The D gene is left open where the match is weak. Part of the rows lack a size; the others show once, few, many or a class for expanded clones.

clone_size	d_call	v_call	j_call	cdr3_nt	cdr3_aa
few	NA	TRBV28	TRBJ2-7	TGTGCCAGCAATTCCCACGGGGGACCGGCCTACGAGCAGTACTTC	CASNSHGGPAYEQYF
once	NA	TRBV7-6	TRBJ2-3	TGTGCCAGCAGCTCCACCCAGGGGCCTAGCACAGATACGCAGTATTTT	CASSSTQGPSTDTQYF
NA	TRBD1	TRBV28	TRBJ2-7	TGTGCCAGCAGTTTAATGCGCCGGGGAACAGGGGGCAGGTACGAGCAGTACTTC	CASSLMRRGTGGRYEQYF
NA	NA	TRBV7-8	TRBJ2-2	TGTGCCAGCAGCTGGGGCAGGGAGGACACCGGGGAGCTGTTTTTT	CASSWGREDTGELFF
NA	TRBD1	TRBV12-3/TRBV12-4	TRBJ1-2	TGTGCCAGCAGGAATACAGGGGGCCTCGGCTACACCTTC	CASRNTGGLGYTF
NA	TRBD2	TRBV4-2	TRBJ2-3	TGTGCCAGCAGCCAAGGGAGGGCTAGCGGCTTCACAGATACGCAGTATTTT	CASSQGRASGFTDTQYF
NA	NA	TRBV15	TRBJ2-5	TGTGCCACCAGCAGAGATCGGGGAGAGACCCAGTACTTC	CATSRDRGETQYF
NA	TRBD2	TRBV5-6	TRBJ2-7	TGTGCCAGCAGCTTCAGCGGGAGGTTCAGCTCCTACGAGCAGTACTTC	CASSFSGRFSSYEQYF
NA	NA	TRBV6-6	TRBJ1-2	TGTGCCAGCAGTCAACAGGGCCCTAACTATGGCTACACCTTC	CASSQQGPNYGYTF
NA	NA	TRBV2	TRBJ2-7	TGTGCCAGCAGCCCCGCGTACTACGAGCAGTACTTC	CASSPAYYEQYF
NA	NA	TRBV7-2	TRBJ1-1	TGTGCCAGCAGCCCCGAGCCCAGGGGAGCTTTCTTT	CASSPEPRGAFF
NA	NA	TRBV2	TRBJ2-1	TGTGCCAGCCGACTAAGGGACACCTTCTACAATGAGCAGTTCTTC	CASRLRDTFYNEQFF
NA	TRBD2	TRBV9	TRBJ2-2	TGTGCCAGCAGCCCCCGGGGTTGGCTAGCGGGGGGATCGAACACCGGGGAGCTGTTTTTT	CASSPRGWLAGGSNTGELFF
NA	NA	TRBV6-5	TRBJ1-1	TGTGCCAGCAGTTCCCACAACCCACGGACAGTCGAAGCTTTCTTT	CASSSHNPRTVEAFF
NA	NA	TRBV27	TRBJ2-5	TGTGCCAGCAGTTTATCCCCTTTTACGGGAGTGGAGACCCAGTACTTC	CASSLSPFTGVETQYF
NA	TRBD1	TRBV4-3	TRBJ1-3	TGCGCCAGCAGCCAGAAACCACAGGGGTACGGAAACACCATATATTTT	CASSQKPQGYGNTIYF
NA	NA	TRBV7-2	TRBJ2-7	TGTGCCAGCAGCCCCCGCGGGGGCCGCTCCTACGAGCAGTACTTC	CASSPRGGRSYEQYF
NA	NA	TRBV5-1	TRBJ1-1	TGCGCCAGCAGCTTGGCCCTTTTTAACAGGGCTTTCTTT	CASSLALFNRAFF
NA	NA	TRBV28	TRBJ2-7	TGTGCCAGCAGTTTCCCGCAGGCAGGGTTTACCTACGAGCAGTACTTC	CASSFPQAGFTYEQYF
NA	NA	TRBV19	TRBJ1-4	TGTGCCAGTAGTATCATCGGTTGGGCTGCAACTAATGAAAAACTGTTTTTT	CASSIIGWAATNEKLFF
NA	NA	TRBV7-9	TRBJ2-5	TGTGCCAGCAGCTGGGGGGTGGGGCGGCAAGAGACCCAGTACTTC	CASSWGVGRQETQYF
NA	TRBD2	TRBV30	TRBJ2-2	TGTGCCTGGAGTGTACCCTTTGCTCGGACAGGAACTTCTAGCGGGAGGGCCTTTACCGGGGAGCTGTTTTTT	CAWSVPFARTGTSSGRAFTGELFF